The 20 T cell receptor beta chains reported below all come from one sample, sequenced in a study of long-term antiretroviral therapy in people with HIV. The run of the v3.0 immunoSEQ assay was at survey level. TCRdb keeps only in-frame clones here, not all; method: immunoSEQ multiplex PCR. This table has tens of thousands of clones, roughly nine tenths appearing once. The source was unsorted PBMCs, collected 3.1 years after starting antiretroviral therapy. These receptors all come from a man aged 18-30 years with HIV.

This chain joins TRBV7-9 and TRBJ1-1; D perhaps matches TRBD1 (5 bases). Between the trimmed V and J ends, which lost 1 base and 8 bases, there was a span of 11 bases. Per the germline V gene, CDR1 is SEHNR and CDR2 is FQNEAQ (reference sequence). The CDR3 contains 13 residues. DNA of the CDR3: TGTGCCAGCAGCTTAGGTGGGGGGTTCGAAGCTTTCTTT. This encodes CASSLGGGFEAFF.

CDR3 residues: CSVPWAGSNEQFF. CDR3 DNA sequence: TGCAGCGTTCCCTGGGCGGGCAGCAATGAGCAGTTCTTC. The J gene is TRBJ2-1, the V gene TRBV29-1, with D possibly being TRBD2 (5 bases). Looked up from germline, CDR1 is SQVTM and CDR2 is ANQGSEA. This CDR3 comprises 13 residues. V lost 5 bases and J 6 bases, leaving 14 bases between the germline ends.

The chain is built from TRBV18 and TRBJ1-1; D may be TRBD1 (5 bases). The germline V and J ends were trimmed by 8 bases and 4 bases, with 20 bases remaining between them. The CDR3 has 15 amino acids. The germline V gene encodes CDR1 KGHSH and CDR2 LQKENI. The CDR3 loop reads CASLSKGWEGTEAFF. The CDR3 DNA reads as TGTGCCAGCCTCTCGAAGGGGTGGGAGGGCACTGAAGCTTTCTTT.

The chain carries TRBV19 and TRBJ1-1; D is perhaps TRBD1 (6 bases). The CDR3 has 14 residues. Germline CDR1 LNHDA, CDR2 SQIVND (reference sequence). V was cut by 3 bases and J by 6 bases, with 14 bases left in between. The CDR3 sequence is CASSIGSGGSEAFF. CDR3 DNA sequence: TGTGCCAGTAGTATCGGTTCCGGGGGCTCTGAAGCTTTCTTT. The full variable domain, in which reference TRBV19 and TRBJ1-1 provide the parts outside the CDR3, is DGGITQSPKYLFRKEGQNVTLSCEQNLNHDAMYWYRQDPGQGLRLIYYSQIVNDFQKGDIAEGYSVSREKKESFPLTVTSAQKNPTAFYLCASSIGSGGSEAFFGQGTRLTVV.

The rearrangement links TRBV18 to TRBJ1-2; D unresolved. Germline CDR1 reads KGHSH; CDR2 reads LQKENI. The CDR3 length is 11 residues. V dropped 2 bases and J dropped 5 bases, with 3 bases sitting between them. The CDR3 spells CASSPGYGYTF. The DNA for the CDR3 is TGTGCCAGCTCACCAGGGTATGGCTACACCTTC.

V is TRBV4-3 and J is TRBJ2-1; 7 nucleotides align to TRBD2. The CDR3 sequence is 16 residues long. Germline V gives CDR1 LGHNA, CDR2 YSLEER. Germline trimming cut 4 bases from V and 1 base from J; bases unmatched to any gene: 7. Here the CDR3 DNA reads TGCGCCAGCAGCCCGAAGTCCGGGGGGTCCTACAATGAGCAGTTCTTC. Protein product: CASSPKSGGSYNEQFF.

The chain joins TRBV7-6 to TRBJ2-3; D remains unclear. Trimming removed 5 bases at V and 5 bases at J, with 14 bases between. The CDR3 consists of 14 residues. Germline V CDR1 and CDR2: SGHVS, FNYEAQ. The CDR3 protein is CASSQDAEVDTQYF. CDR3 DNA sequence: TGTGCCAGCAGCCAGGACGCTGAGGTAGATACGCAGTATTTT.

This clone was seen just once. V usage is TRBV5-8 and J usage is TRBJ1-2, with unresolved D. V was clipped by 2 bases and J by 8 bases, with 16 bases between them. This CDR3 is 14 amino acids long. Looked up from germline, CDR1 is SGHTS and CDR2 is YDEGEE. CDR3 sequence reads: CASSFDTLPEGYTF. CDR3 DNA: TGTGCCAGCAGCTTCGACACCCTTCCCGAAGGCTACACCTTC.

The V and J genes are TRBV7-9 and TRBJ1-1, with D perhaps TRBD1 (5 bases). The CDR3 contains 14 residues. V lost 3 bases, J lost 1 base, and 9 bases lay in between. CDR1 is SEHNR and CDR2 is FQNEAQ in the germline V gene (reference sequence). The DNA of the CDR3 is TGTGCCAGCAGCTTCTCAGGGAGGAACACTGAAGCTTTCTTT. Its translation: CASSFSGRNTEAFF.

This chain connects TRBV7-2 to TRBJ2-1; 12 bases agree with TRBD2. CDR3 length: 15 amino acids. Germline CDR1 SGHTA, CDR2 FQGNSA. J was trimmed by 7 bases and V by 5 bases; bases with no gene match: 6. CDR3: CASSHTSGGTNEQFF. In nucleotides, the CDR3 is TGTGCCAGCAGCCACACTAGCGGGGGGACTAATGAGCAGTTCTTC.

Only one count was recorded for this clone. This chain joins TRBV14 and TRBJ2-2; D not resolved. Trimming pared 1 base from V and 6 bases from J, leaving 6 bases between. The V gene's germline CDR1 is SGHDN and CDR2 FVKESK. The CDR3 is 13 residues long. The CDR3 here is CASSQVRAGELFF. DNA of the CDR3: TGTGCCAGCAGCCAAGTCCGAGCCGGGGAGCTGTTTTTT.

Only a few counts were recorded for this clone. The rearrangement uses TRBV11-2 and TRBJ2-7, with D perhaps matching TRBD2 (5 bases). The CDR3 extends over 15 amino acids. Germline V CDR1 and CDR2: SGHAT, FQNNGV. V was trimmed by 5 bases and J by 2 bases, leaving 16 bases between them. The CDR3 nucleotides are TGTGCCAGCAGCGTAGTTGGACTGGGAGCCTACGAGCAGTACTTC. Translating gives CASSVVGLGAYEQYF.

There are a few counts of this clone. This chain connects TRBV27 to TRBJ1-6; D remains unclear. The germline V gene encodes CDR1 MNHEY and CDR2 SMNVEV (reference sequence). V was clipped by 4 bases and J by 7 bases, with 8 bases between them. There are 13 residues in the CDR3. CDR3 protein: CASSWSSNSPLHF. DNA for the CDR3: TGTGCCAGCAGTTGGAGTTCCAATTCACCCCTCCACTTT.

The chain links TRBV27 to TRBJ2-7; 7 bases align to TRBD2. This CDR3 contains 14 residues. V gave up 4 bases and J gave up 2 bases; unmatched junction bases: 5. Germline loops: CDR1 MNHEY, CDR2 SMNVEV (reference sequence). CDR3 coding DNA: TGTGCCAGCAGTTGGAGCGGGGCTACCTACGAGCAGTACTTC. Its translation is CASSWSGATYEQYF.

This chain joins TRBV4-3 and TRBJ2-1; 8 bases agree with TRBD2. With 6 bases clipped from V and 2 bases from J, the junction kept 12 bases outside the gene matches. The CDR3 loop spans 17 amino acids. Germline CDR1 and CDR2: LGHNA and YSLEER. The CDR3 protein is CASSNTAGGAPYNEQFF. CDR3 coding DNA: TGCGCCAGCAGTAATACAGCCGGGGGGGCCCCCTACAATGAGCAGTTCTTC.

The V and J genes are TRBV7-9 and TRBJ2-2; D tentatively reads TRBD1 or TRBD2 (5 bases each). The CDR3 spans 14 residues. CDR1 is SEHNR, CDR2 FQNEAQ, per germline (reference sequence). Trimming left V 7 bases short and J 4 bases short, with 13 bases between. CDR3 nucleotides: TGTGCCAGCATTGGTGGGGGAACCACCGGGGAGCTGTTTTTT. Its translation: CASIGGGTTGELFF.

The J gene is TRBJ2-7, the V gene TRBV10-3; D is possibly TRBD1 or TRBD2 (6 bases each). CDR3 length equals 11 residues. The germline V and J ends were trimmed by 5 bases and 6 bases, with 8 bases remaining between them. Germline V gives CDR1 ENHRY, CDR2 SYGVKD. In DNA form, the CDR3 reads TGTGCCATCAGTAGGGGGGCCGAGCAGTACTTC. Protein sequence: CAISRGAEQYF.

In this sample, this clone turned up a few times. The genes are TRBV7-9 and TRBJ2-7; D is perhaps TRBD2 (5 bases). This CDR3 has 18 amino acids. Trimming cost V 5 bases and J 4 bases, with 27 bases left between them. The germline CDR1 and CDR2 sequences are SEHNR and FQNEAQ (reference sequence). The CDR3 loop is CASSLVFQDGLPPYEQYF. Written as DNA, the CDR3 is TGTGCCAGCAGCCTAGTCTTTCAGGACGGACTTCCCCCTTACGAGCAGTACTTC.

The V call is TRBV15, the J call TRBJ1-5; TRBD1 is a possible D gene (6 bases). Germline V lookup: CDR1 LNHNV, CDR2 YYDKDF (reference sequence). V lost 0 bases and J 6 bases, leaving 12 bases between the germline ends. This CDR3 is 15 amino acids long. CDR3 sequence: CATSREQGRGQPQHF. In DNA form, the CDR3 reads TGTGCCACCAGCAGAGAACAGGGCCGGGGTCAGCCCCAGCATTTT.

The chain has TRBV18 and TRBJ1-2, with D hard to call. Germline CDR1 KGHSH, CDR2 LQKENI. Trimming stripped 3 bases from V and 6 bases from J, with 17 bases between. This CDR3 region has 15 residues. DNA of the CDR3: TGTGCCAGCTCACCTAACCCCGGCCGGGCCAATGGCTACACCTTC. Protein sequence: CASSPNPGRANGYTF.